The rows below give T cell receptor beta chains drawn from one sample of a study of Ad26.COV2.S vaccination and SARS-CoV-2 variants. Clones were sequenced by immunoSEQ multiplex PCR, and TCRdb holds only the in-frame ones, with some missing. The sample consists of over 400,000 clones, 89% of them appearing once. Sequencing was performed on peripheral blood, taken in a trial of Ad26.COV2.S vaccine versus placebo. All receptors derive from a person aged 18 to 59 who received the Ad26.COV2.S COVID-19 vaccine or a placebo. CDR3s include the opening cysteine and the closing phenylalanine or tryptophan. The order of the fields is J gene, V gene, D gene, clone size, CDR3 protein, CDR3 DNA. A D gene is named only where the DNA matches it firmly. The size entry is marked missing in some rows and otherwise reads once, few, many or a size class.

J: TRBJ1-4; V: TRBV28; D: .; size: .; CDR3: CASSLSRLGPTNEKLFF; DNA: TGTGCCAGCAGTTTATCCCGACTGGGGCCAACTAATGAAAAACTGTTTTTT
J: TRBJ2-1; V: TRBV4-3; D: .; size: .; CDR3: CASSLGLQSYNEQFF; DNA: TGCGCCAGCAGCCTGGGGCTGCAGTCCTACAATGAGCAGTTCTTC
J: TRBJ1-2; V: TRBV28; D: TRBD1; size: once; CDR3: CASSLWGTGPYGYTF; DNA: TGTGCCAGCAGTTTATGGGGGACAGGTCCGTATGGCTACACCTTC
J: TRBJ2-1; V: TRBV7-2; D: TRBD2; size: .; CDR3: CASSLAPRGAYNEQFF; DNA: TGTGCCAGCAGCTTAGCACCCCGGGGGGCCTACAATGAGCAGTTCTTC
J: TRBJ2-3; V: TRBV24-1; D: .; size: .; CDR3: CATSLGGGSSKDTQYF; DNA: TGTGCCACCAGTCTGGGAGGGGGCTCGTCTAAGGATACGCAGTATTTT
J: TRBJ2-7; V: TRBV5-5; D: .; size: .; CDR3: CASLTEGLEQYF; DNA: TGTGCCAGCCTGACGGAAGGGCTCGAGCAGTACTTC
J: TRBJ1-6; V: TRBV7-6; D: .; size: .; CDR3: CASSLTGGHNSPLHF; DNA: TGTGCCAGCAGCTTAACGGGAGGGCATAATTCACCCCTCCACTTT
J: TRBJ2-3; V: TRBV4-2; D: .; size: .; CDR3: CASSQDPMGSYSTDTQYF; DNA: TGTGCCAGCAGCCAAGATCCGATGGGCAGCTACAGCACAGATACGCAGTATTTT
J: TRBJ2-1; V: TRBV18; D: .; size: .; CDR3: CASSPTNSYNEQFF; DNA: TGTGCCAGCTCACCGACTAACTCCTACAATGAGCAGTTCTTC
J: TRBJ1-1; V: TRBV19; D: TRBD1; size: .; CDR3: CATKAGDRDSEAFF; DNA: TGTGCCACAAAGGCGGGTGACAGGGACTCTGAAGCTTTCTTT
J: TRBJ1-6; V: TRBV7-2; D: .; size: .; CDR3: CASSLRAAARNNSPLHF; DNA: TGTGCCAGCAGCTTAAGAGCGGCAGCGAGAAATAATTCACCCCTCCACTTT
J: TRBJ2-4; V: TRBV10-3; D: TRBD1; size: .; CDR3: CAISEGAGGDSVAKNIQYF; DNA: TGTGCCATCAGTGAGGGAGCAGGGGGCGATTCCGTAGCCAAAAACATTCAGTACTTC
J: TRBJ1-2; V: TRBV7-8; D: TRBD1; size: .; CDR3: CASSYWTGESSYGYTF; DNA: TGTGCCAGCAGCTACTGGACAGGGGAGAGTAGCTATGGCTACACCTTC
J: TRBJ1-2; V: TRBV10-3; D: TRBD1; size: .; CDR3: CAINAGGDRYTF; DNA: TGTGCCATCAACGCAGGGGGCGATCGCTACACCTTC
J: TRBJ1-5; V: TRBV4-1; D: .; size: .; CDR3: CASSQEGAQPQHF; DNA: TGCGCCAGCAGCCAAGAGGGGGCTCAGCCCCAGCATTTT
J: TRBJ1-1; V: TRBV7-3; D: .; size: .; CDR3: CASSLIGGTEAFF; DNA: TGTGCCAGCAGCTTAATTGGGGGAACTGAAGCTTTCTTT
J: TRBJ2-4; V: TRBV7-2; D: .; size: .; CDR3: CASSFLSKNIQYF; DNA: TGTGCCAGCAGCTTTTTGAGCAAAAACATTCAGTACTTC
J: TRBJ2-4; V: TRBV11-2; D: .; size: .; CDR3: CASSLEVSQGNGQNKNIQYF; DNA: TGTGCCAGCAGCTTAGAGGTGAGCCAGGGGAACGGCCAGAACAAAAACATTCAGTACTTC
J: TRBJ2-3; V: TRBV19; D: TRBD2; size: .; CDR3: CASSVGTSGLGLTDTQYF; DNA: TGTGCCAGTAGTGTCGGGACTAGCGGGCTCGGACTCACAGATACGCAGTATTTT
J: TRBJ1-1; V: TRBV27; D: .; size: .; CDR3: CASSLLGPGNTEAFF; DNA: TGTGCCAGCAGTTTATTGGGGCCCGGGAACACTGAAGCTTTCTTT
J: TRBJ1-2; V: TRBV4-3; D: TRBD1; size: .; CDR3: CASSQEGTGQGYTF; DNA: TGCGCCAGCAGCCAAGAAGGGACAGGGCAAGGCTACACCTTC
J: TRBJ1-2; V: TRBV7-2; D: .; size: .; CDR3: CASSLDGQYYGYTF; DNA: TGTGCCAGCAGCTTGGATGGACAGTACTATGGCTACACCTTC
J: TRBJ1-1; V: TRBV4-1; D: .; size: .; CDR3: CASSQAWGSDTEAFF; DNA: TGCGCCAGCAGCCAAGCGTGGGGTTCCGACACTGAAGCTTTCTTT
J: TRBJ2-7; V: TRBV5-6; D: TRBD2; size: .; CDR3: CASSLAWGGSYEQYF; DNA: TGTGCCAGCAGCTTGGCCTGGGGGGGATCCTACGAGCAGTACTTC
J: TRBJ2-3; V: TRBV5-8; D: .; size: .; CDR3: CASSSFSTDTQYF; DNA: TGTGCCAGCAGCTCTTTTAGCACAGATACGCAGTATTTT
J: TRBJ2-7; V: TRBV6-5; D: .; size: .; CDR3: CASATGGSYEQYF; DNA: TGTGCCAGCGCCACGGGCGGTTCCTACGAGCAGTACTTC
J: TRBJ1-2; V: TRBV15; D: TRBD1; size: .; CDR3: CATGFGQGYGYTF; DNA: TGTGCCACCGGATTCGGACAGGGCTATGGCTACACCTTC
J: TRBJ2-7; V: TRBV7-6; D: TRBD2; size: .; CDR3: CASSFLAGGYEQYF; DNA: TGTGCCAGCAGCTTTCTAGCGGGGGGCTACGAGCAGTACTTC
J: TRBJ2-3; V: TRBV6-5; D: TRBD2; size: .; CDR3: CASSYETGRAPDTQYF; DNA: TGTGCCAGCAGTTACGAGACCGGGAGGGCCCCAGATACGCAGTATTTT
J: TRBJ1-2; V: TRBV28; D: .; size: .; CDR3: CASMGRRGDWGYTF; DNA: TGTGCCAGCATGGGCAGGAGGGGGGATTGGGGCTACACCTTC
J: TRBJ1-6; V: TRBV18; D: TRBD1; size: .; CDR3: CASSPWGQGDSPLHF; DNA: TGTGCCAGCTCACCATGGGGACAGGGAGATTCACCCCTCCACTTT
J: TRBJ1-2; V: TRBV6-2/TRBV6-3; D: TRBD1; size: .; CDR3: CASSYRDRGNYGYTF; DNA: TGTGCCAGCAGTTACCGCGACAGGGGAAACTATGGCTACACCTTC
J: TRBJ2-3; V: TRBV4-1; D: TRBD2; size: once; CDR3: CASSQGGWTSADTQYF; DNA: TGCGCCAGCAGCCAAGGGGGTTGGACTAGTGCAGATACGCAGTATTTT
J: TRBJ1-2; V: TRBV14; D: .; size: .; CDR3: CASSQDIAGTYGYTF; DNA: TGTGCCAGCAGCCAAGATATCGCAGGGACCTATGGCTACACCTTC
J: TRBJ2-5; V: TRBV7-2; D: TRBD2; size: .; CDR3: CASSSYTTSGSAETQYF; DNA: TGTGCCAGCAGCTCGTACACAACTAGCGGGAGCGCAGAGACCCAGTACTTC
J: TRBJ1-1; V: TRBV29-1; D: .; size: .; CDR3: CSVVSPLNTEAFF; DNA: TGCAGCGTTGTAAGTCCCCTGAACACTGAAGCTTTCTTT
J: TRBJ1-5; V: TRBV6-6; D: TRBD1; size: once; CDR3: CASSGQGKWQPQHF; DNA: TGTGCCAGCAGTGGACAGGGGAAGTGGCAGCCCCAGCATTTT
J: TRBJ2-1; V: TRBV2; D: .; size: .; CDR3: CASGKYQGGSYNEQFF; DNA: TGTGCCAGCGGAAAATACCAGGGGGGCTCCTACAATGAGCAGTTCTTC
J: TRBJ1-1; V: TRBV5-6; D: TRBD1; size: few; CDR3: CASSLTGQGRAEAFF; DNA: TGTGCCAGCAGCTTAACCGGACAGGGACGGGCTGAAGCTTTCTTT
J: TRBJ1-1; V: TRBV19; D: .; size: .; CDR3: CASRELGPAPPDTEAFF; DNA: TGTGCCAGTAGGGAGCTCGGACCAGCTCCCCCTGACACTGAAGCTTTCTTT
J: TRBJ2-2; V: TRBV3-1/TRBV3-2; D: TRBD2; size: .; CDR3: CASSPFQAGAGGELFF; DNA: TGTGCCAGCAGCCCCTTTCAAGCGGGGGCGGGCGGGGAGCTGTTTTTT
J: TRBJ2-1; V: TRBV4-3; D: .; size: .; CDR3: CASSQVAGLDNEQFF; DNA: TGCGCCAGCAGCCAAGTTGCCGGGCTGGACAATGAGCAGTTCTTC
J: TRBJ2-7; V: TRBV18; D: .; size: .; CDR3: CASSPAVRFPPSPGRDEQYF; DNA: TGTGCCAGCTCACCCGCGGTCCGATTCCCCCCGAGCCCGGGAAGGGACGAGCAGTACTTC
J: TRBJ1-2; V: TRBV2; D: .; size: .; CDR3: CASSETLYGYTF; DNA: TGTGCCAGCAGCGAGACCCTTTATGGCTACACCTTC
J: TRBJ1-4; V: TRBV19; D: .; size: .; CDR3: CASSWQATNEKLFF; DNA: TGTGCCAGTAGCTGGCAGGCCACGAATGAAAAACTGTTTTTT
J: TRBJ1-5; V: TRBV5-5; D: .; size: .; CDR3: CASSLRPGSQTQPQHF; DNA: TGTGCCAGCAGCTTACGACCGGGCTCCCAGACGCAGCCCCAGCATTTT